These T cell receptor beta chains were read from a single sample in a study of T cells after yellow fever vaccination. TCRdb re-derived calls from the 5' RACE reads in MiXCR, one entry per CDR3 protein. The sample has a few hundred thousand distinct CDR3 sequences, 9.5% to 13% seen once. This specimen consisted of PBMCs, obtained on the day of the first yellow fever vaccination. The receptors come from a man younger than 30 who received the YFV17D yellow fever vaccine. CDR3s include the opening cysteine and the closing phenylalanine or tryptophan. A D gene is named only where the DNA matches it firmly. Not all rows give a size; the values are once, few, many and, for expanded clones, a class.

v_gene	d_gene	abundance	j_gene	CDR3aa	CDR3nt
TRBV7-2	TRBD1	-	TRBJ1-3	CASSSPGQGKFTIYF	TGTGCCAGCAGCTCGCCGGGACAGGGAAAATTTACCATATATTTT
TRBV11-2	-	-	TRBJ1-3	CASSSRAWVPGNTIYF	TGTGCCAGCAGCTCCAGGGCGTGGGTGCCCGGAAACACCATATATTTT
TRBV19	-	-	TRBJ2-5	CASSTPRGDSYRETQYF	TGTGCCAGTAGTACCCCAAGGGGGGACAGTTACCGAGAGACCCAGTACTTC
TRBV5-4	-	-	TRBJ1-2	CASSLARTSYTF	TGTGCCAGCAGCTTGGCCCGGACCTCCTACACCTTC
TRBV7-2	-	-	TRBJ2-1	CASSPSAVDNEQFF	TGTGCCAGCAGCCCCTCCGCGGTAGACAATGAGCAGTTCTTC
TRBV6-2/TRBV6-3	TRBD2	few	TRBJ2-1	CASSYFPSGPYNEQFF	TGTGCCAGCAGTTACTTCCCTAGCGGACCCTACAATGAGCAGTTCTTC
TRBV20-1	-	-	TRBJ2-3	CSATPRGSQITDTQYF	TGCAGTGCTACTCCGCGGGGTTCCCAAATCACAGATACGCAGTATTTT
TRBV4-1	-	few	TRBJ1-1	CASSHLRGQRNTEAFF	TGCGCCAGCAGCCACCTCAGGGGTCAGAGGAACACTGAAGCTTTCTTT
TRBV4-2	-	many	TRBJ1-1	CASSQGNTEAFF	TGTGCCAGCAGCCAAGGGAACACTGAAGCTTTCTTT
TRBV19	-	few	TRBJ1-3	CASSTVDGASGNTIYF	TGTGCCAGTAGTACCGTCGACGGGGCCTCTGGAAACACCATATATTTT
TRBV20-1	TRBD2	many	TRBJ2-2	CSATLAGGVGRELFF	TGCAGTGCTACTCTAGCGGGGGGGGTCGGCCGGGAGCTGTTTTTT
TRBV7-3	-	few	TRBJ2-7	CASSPGRADEQYF	TGTGCCAGCAGCCCCGGACGCGCGGACGAGCAGTACTTC
TRBV7-6	TRBD2	-	TRBJ2-1	CASIRGGGAYNEQFF	TGTGCCAGCATCCGTGGCGGGGGGGCCTACAATGAGCAGTTCTTC
TRBV20-1	-	-	TRBJ1-5	CSARRQVEPQHF	TGCAGTGCTAGACGACAGGTAGAGCCCCAGCATTTT
TRBV9	-	few	TRBJ2-7	CASSVAHGTIYEQYF	TGTGCCAGCAGCGTAGCCCATGGGACAATTTACGAGCAGTACTTC
TRBV9	TRBD2	-	TRBJ2-5	CASSAQRGGWETQYF	TGTGCCAGCAGCGCCCAGCGGGGGGGCTGGGAGACCCAGTACTTC
TRBV20-1	-	once	TRBJ1-5	CSARGGHGNQPQHF	TGCAGTGCTCGAGGGGGTCACGGCAATCAGCCCCAGCATTTT
TRBV11-3	TRBD1	few	TRBJ2-2	CASSLGTGGRTGELFF	TGTGCCAGCAGCTTAGGGACAGGGGGCCGGACCGGGGAGCTGTTTTTT
TRBV7-2	TRBD2	-	TRBJ2-7	CASSFSGGNYEQYF	TGTGCCAGCAGCTTTAGCGGGGGGAACTACGAGCAGTACTTC
TRBV29-1	-	few	TRBJ2-5	CSVEPPGPRTQYF	TGCAGCGTTGAACCCCCGGGGCCCAGGACCCAGTACTTC
TRBV5-1	-	few	TRBJ2-1	CASSLTGFKSGNEQFF	TGCGCCAGCAGCTTGACGGGCTTCAAATCGGGCAATGAGCAGTTCTTC
TRBV29-1	TRBD1	many	TRBJ2-5	CSAFQGALETQYF	TGCAGCGCTTTCCAGGGGGCTCTGGAGACCCAGTACTTC
TRBV7-2	-	few	TRBJ2-3	CAASGASVTDTQYF	TGTGCCGCCAGCGGTGCTAGCGTCACAGATACGCAGTATTTT
TRBV20-1	TRBD2	many	TRBJ2-5	CSAQTSGGQETQYF	TGCAGTGCCCAGACTAGCGGGGGACAAGAGACCCAGTACTTC
TRBV20-1	TRBD2	few	TRBJ2-2	CSATTSAVRELFF	TGCAGTGCTACGACTAGCGCAGTCAGGGAGCTGTTTTTT
TRBV5-6	-	few	TRBJ2-3	CASSLKGSTDTQYF	TGTGCCAGCAGCTTGAAAGGGAGCACAGATACGCAGTATTTT
TRBV7-2	TRBD1	few	TRBJ1-6	CASSYSPTGVRSPLHF	TGTGCCAGCAGCTACTCACCGACAGGGGTCAGGTCACCCCTCCACTTT
TRBV4-3	TRBD2	-	TRBJ2-3	CASSQGGRAGDTQYF	TGCGCCAGCAGCCAAGGAGGGAGGGCTGGAGATACGCAGTATTTT
TRBV11-2	TRBD2	few	TRBJ2-3	CASSRTTSGGSMTSTDTQYF	TGTGCCAGCAGCCGGACGACTAGCGGGGGTTCAATGACTAGCACAGATACGCAGTATTTT
TRBV9	-	few	TRBJ2-1	CASSVLDEQFF	TGTGCCAGCAGCGTATTGGATGAGCAGTTCTTC
TRBV7-9	TRBD1	few	TRBJ1-2	CASSPSTGGYGYTF	TGTGCCAGCAGCCCAAGCACAGGGGGCTATGGCTACACCTTC
TRBV12-5	-	few	TRBJ1-1	CASGFQGNTEAFF	TGTGCTAGTGGTTTTCAGGGGAACACTGAAGCTTTCTTT
TRBV5-1	-	few	TRBJ1-1	CASSLDPPNTEAFF	TGCGCCAGCAGCTTGGACCCACCGAACACTGAAGCTTTCTTT
TRBV7-9	TRBD2	-	TRBJ2-5	CASSLGLAGGSETQYF	TGTGCCAGCAGCTTGGGGCTAGCGGGGGGCTCAGAGACCCAGTACTTC
TRBV7-2	-	few	TRBJ2-5	CASSWTRDQETQYF	TGTGCCAGCAGCTGGACGAGGGACCAAGAGACCCAGTACTTC
TRBV12-3/TRBV12-4	-	few	TRBJ2-3	CASSFRGGGRTDTQYF	TGTGCCAGCAGTTTTAGGGGGGGGGGACGCACAGATACGCAGTATTTT
TRBV12-5	-	-	TRBJ1-6	CASGFLLRGTRSYNSPLHF	TGTGCTAGTGGTTTTCTCTTACGGGGGACAAGGTCCTATAATTCACCCCTCCACTTT
TRBV24-1	TRBD1	few	TRBJ2-3	CATSDGDREGTDTQYF	TGTGCCACCAGTGATGGGGACAGGGAGGGCACAGATACGCAGTATTTT
TRBV7-2	TRBD2	many	TRBJ2-7	CASSLALAGGPSSYEQYF	TGTGCCAGCAGCTTAGCGCTAGCGGGGGGACCGAGCTCCTACGAGCAGTACTTC
TRBV5-1	-	-	TRBJ1-1	CASSLNPGGGTEAFF	TGCGCCAGCAGCTTGAATCCGGGGGGCGGCACTGAAGCTTTCTTT